This paragraph covers one T cell receptor (beta chain) sequence. What it binds is not known. The sample is drawn from a study of response to subunit inactivated influenza vaccine. Study-wide points: New T cells are recruited in small numbers by each seasonal influenza vaccination, according to the authors' suggestion.

The germline V gene has CDR1 LGHNA and CDR2 YSLEER. CDR3 length equals 14 residues. Trimming pared 11 bases from V and 4 bases from J, leaving 17 bases between. Each CDR3 protein gets one entry after TCRdb re-called the RT-PCR reads with MiXCR. The top ten hold roughly 10% of the sample, which has 800,000 to 1,000,000 distinct CDR3 sequences, roughly 20% seen once. This TCR was recovered from a man aged 50 to 59 who received an inactivated influenza vaccine. The sample here was PBMCs from blood, taken around 5 days after vaccination. The chain couples TRBV4-3 to TRBJ2-2; D unclear. Written as DNA, the CDR3 is TGCGCCCGACGCGGTAGCAGGACCACCGGGGAGCTGTTTTTT. This encodes CARRGSRTTGELFF.